This entry features one TCR beta chain sequence. Antigen: not known. This sample is drawn from a study of response to subunit inactivated influenza vaccine. The study's findings and limits: It was the authors' suggestion that each seasonal influenza vaccination recruits few new T cells.

TCRdb called the RT-PCR reads again in MiXCR, with one record for every CDR3 protein. The sample carries over 400,000 distinct CDR3 sequences, around 9.9% recorded once. The source was PBMCs from blood, collected 40 to 50 days after vaccination. The clonotype comes from a man aged 45-60 years who received an inactivated influenza vaccine.

CDR3 sequence (DNA): TGTGCCTCCCGTGAGGCCACAGGCACAGATACGCAGTATTTT. It specifies CASREATGTDTQYF. The rearrangement joins TRBV10-3 to TRBJ2-3; D remains ambiguous. The V and J ends lost 11 bases and 1 base respectively, with 16 bases between them. CDR3 length: 14 amino acids. Germline V gene sequence: CDR1 ENHRY, CDR2 SYGVKD.